This entry concerns a single T cell receptor (beta chain). Its antigen is unknown. Per-base qualities were not stored, and no clone one base away is much larger. These data originate in a study of shared T cell receptors in the human thymus (dated by TCRdb to about 2021). With regard to the full study: The study examined how the human thymus generates shared, self-reactive T-cell receptor alpha chains.

CDR1 and CDR2 were assigned from the germline V gene as SGHVS and FQNEAQ. The CDR3 runs 11 amino acids, cysteine and phenylalanine included. Only the CDR3 part of the read is kept: 33 bases, read in frame from the first base. Trimming takes 5 bases from V and 2 bases from J, and the germline ends sit 4 bases apart. Library construction relied on the immunoSEQ multiplex PCR assay. TCRdb re-hosts the immuneACCESS table, in-frame sequences only. Its copies lack some clones; in the studies checked, an unresolved V gene accounts for under half of them, and the cause for the rest is not known. The sample table contains about 660,000 clones; only one count was recorded for approximately 87% of them. 0.0095% to 0.013% of the sample is taken by the ten largest. The data also belong to a second study, concerning human thymus T cells. The second source states: Immunologically healthy infants undergoing open corrective cardiac surgery for congenital heart defects in Finland were used as donors. The thymus tissue came from surgical resects taken out during corrective cardiac surgery. Usage of V and J gene segments appeared to be biased in both the thymic and the peripheral blood repertoires. Highly overlapping thymic TCR repertoires among unrelated individuals were reported in the related research. The study characterized TCR alpha and beta repertoires from about 8 infant thymus samples and a few related peripheral blood samples. The infant donors were about 6 to 244 days old, and the cohort included several males and a couple of females. Thymocytes were freed from the tissue by mechanical means and kept at -70 degrees C as pellets of roughly 8.5-31 million cells. Genomic DNA was extracted from frozen cell pellets with a QIAsymphony instrument. TCRB and TCRAD loci were amplified from a standardized quantity of quality-controlled genomic DNA using the immunoSEQ multiplex PCR assay. The V(D)J region was spanned by amplicons of a length sufficient to cover the CDR3 and to identify V and J genes. The commercial immunoSEQ service was used to sequence amplicons on an Illumina platform. Primer bias and sequencing errors were corrected as previously described, and TCRAD and TCRB were defined on the basis of the IMGT database. Analysis of the repertoires was done with immunoSEQ Analyzer 3.0 and VDJTools and included basic statistics, V/J segment usage, diversity estimates, rarefaction and pairwise overlap. Diversity was estimated using the Chao1, ChaoE, Efron-Thisted, Shannon and inverse Simpson indices, and was also estimated on datasets down-sampled to the size of the smallest sample. Repertoire overlap was determined by strict matching of CDR3 nucleotide sequence, V gene and J gene, and Jaccard-based multidimensional scaling clustering was applied. Thymus samples yielded on average around 810,000 unique TCRB clonotypes, compared with around 84,000 from blood samples.

Rearrangement joined TRBV7-8 to TRBJ2-7; no D gene call is confident. Sequencing was done on a sample of thymocytes. The source of this sequence is a boy in the first two years of life with a congenital heart defect. Donor details come from another sample of the same person, matched by shared clones. The CDR3 region reads CASSPAYEQYF. The DNA reads as follows: TGTGCCAGCAGCCCAGCCTACGAGCAGTACTTC.